This T cell receptor (beta chain) was identified in a study of blood T cell repertoires in COVID-19. Generated by immunoSEQ multiplex PCR, the TCRdb table keeps only in-frame clones and is missing some. The sample carries some 460,000 clones, around 90% recorded once. This clone was detected ten times or more. The length of the CDR3 is 15 residues. Germline CDR1 MNHEY, CDR2 SVGAGI. Trimming removed 5 bases from V and 2 bases from J, with 12 bases in between. The sample consisted of PBMCs or T cells enriched from blood (not recorded which). This TCR was recovered from a woman aged 18-35 years with acute COVID-19. The chain uses TRBV6-5 and TRBJ2-2; a weak D match, TRBD2 (5 bases). The DNA of the CDR3 is TGTGCCAGCAGTCCGCAGACTACCAACACCGGGGAGCTGTTTTTT. It is translated as CASSPQTTNTGELFF.